This T cell receptor (beta chain) was captured by sequencing in a study of blood T cell repertoires in COVID-19. Study overall: Sites in the United States, Italy and Spain provided acute and convalescent COVID-19 samples. PBMCs, B-cell-depleted T cells, or T cells were the source of the cDNA or gDNA that made up the material.

The length of the CDR3 is 15 residues. CDR1 and CDR2 (germline): SGHRS, YFSETQ. V was cut by 0 bases and J by 9 bases, with 15 bases left in between. Authors' methods: Cell counts per sample came from amplifying reference gene primers. Sequencing used immunoSEQ multiplex PCR; TCRdb keeps in-frame clones, though not all of them. That table furnishes V, J and clone size, whereas the DNA furnished D and trimming. The sample has some 190,000 clones; 75% to 80% are singletons. This receptor was taken from a woman aged 45-65 years with active or convalescent COVID-19. V is TRBV5-1 and J is TRBJ1-4; D gene unclear. Sequencing was carried out using peripheral blood. The CDR3 sequence is CASSLASSGNKKLFF. As DNA, the CDR3 is TGCGCCAGCAGCTTGGCGTCTTCCGGGAATAAAAAACTGTTTTTT.